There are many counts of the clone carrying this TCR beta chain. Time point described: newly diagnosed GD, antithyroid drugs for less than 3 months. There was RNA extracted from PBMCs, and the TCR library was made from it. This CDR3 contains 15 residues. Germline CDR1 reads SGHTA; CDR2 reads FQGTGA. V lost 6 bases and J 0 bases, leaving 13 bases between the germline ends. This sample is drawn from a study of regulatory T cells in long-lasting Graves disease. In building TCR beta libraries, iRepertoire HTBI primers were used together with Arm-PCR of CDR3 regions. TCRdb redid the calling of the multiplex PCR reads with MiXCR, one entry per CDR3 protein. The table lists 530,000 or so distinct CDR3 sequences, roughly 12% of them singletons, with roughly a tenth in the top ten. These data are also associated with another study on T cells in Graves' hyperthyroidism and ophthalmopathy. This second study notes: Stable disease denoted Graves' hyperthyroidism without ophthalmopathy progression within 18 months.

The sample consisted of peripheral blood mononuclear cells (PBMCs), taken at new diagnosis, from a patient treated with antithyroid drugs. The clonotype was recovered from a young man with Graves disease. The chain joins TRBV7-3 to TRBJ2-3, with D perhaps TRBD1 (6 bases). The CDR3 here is CASSPGVSSTDTQYF. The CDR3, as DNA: TGTGCCAGCAGTCCAGGGGTCTCTAGCACAGATACGCAGTATTTT. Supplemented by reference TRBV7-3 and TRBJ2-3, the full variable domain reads GAGVSQTPSNKVTEKGKYVELRCDPISGHTALYWYRQSLGQGPEFLIYFQGTGAADDSGLPNDRFFAVRPEGSVSTLKIQRTERGDSAVYLCASSPGVSSTDTQYFGPGTRLTVL.